This is a list of T cell receptor beta chains from one sample in a study of identical twins. One entry per CDR3 protein results from TCRdb running MiXCR on the 5' RACE reads. The repertoire includes about 100,000 distinct CDR3 sequences, about 6% of them detected once, and over 9.5% sits in the top ten. Sequenced material: memory T cells sorted from blood. These receptors came from a woman between 45 and 60 years old in good health. The conserved cysteine and the conserved F or W are not part of the CDR3 here. Each record gives: clone size, V gene, J gene, D gene, CDR3 protein. A D gene is named only where the DNA matches it firmly. Clone size is given for some rows only: seen once, a few or many times, or a class if the clone is expanded.

>many|TRBV5-6|TRBJ2-2|TRBD2
ASSRFLAGGIVGGDTGELF
>many|TRBV28|TRBJ1-6|.
ASSTGPSYNSPLH
>many|TRBV18|TRBJ2-5|TRBD2
ASSPTLTGGQETQY
>many|TRBV12-3/TRBV12-4|TRBJ2-1|.
ASSRRLGTDNEQF
>many|TRBV4-1|TRBJ1-5|.
ASSQQAVNQPQH
>many|TRBV5-6|TRBJ2-2|.
ASSLVDGGGELF
>many|TRBV20-1|TRBJ2-5|TRBD2
SARISGSSETQY
>many|TRBV5-1|TRBJ1-3|.
ASKEGTGNTIY
>many|TRBV5-8|TRBJ1-1|.
ASSPNKVLLEAF
>many|TRBV7-9|TRBJ2-2|.
ASRLMNTGELF
>few|TRBV14|TRBJ1-1|.
ASSLPTGTLNTEAF
>few|TRBV7-6|TRBJ2-2|TRBD2
ASSGTSGINTGELF
>many|TRBV11-3|TRBJ2-5|TRBD1
ASSRDRGETQY
>many|TRBV12-3/TRBV12-4|TRBJ2-7|.
ASSLDRPEHEQY
>many|TRBV10-3|TRBJ1-2|.
AISEGQNYGYT
>many|TRBV20-1|TRBJ1-5|.
SARSGPFGQPQH
>many|TRBV6-4|TRBJ1-1|TRBD1
ASSDSEQGRAF
>.|TRBV6-5|TRBJ2-5|.
AIAGQIQETQY
>few|TRBV20-1|TRBJ2-3|.
SARDPSAIRTSTDTQY
>many|TRBV5-1|TRBJ2-1|TRBD2
ASSWGTSGRAGWNEQF
>.|TRBV14|TRBJ2-7|.
ASSRGLSYEQY
>.|TRBV23-1|TRBJ2-2|.
ASSPKQHRATGELF
>many|TRBV4-1|TRBJ2-1|TRBD1
ASSRTGESNEQF
>many|TRBV5-1|TRBJ2-1|TRBD1
ASSLKGQGQEQF
>many|TRBV5-1|TRBJ1-2|.
ASRTHGASGLNYGYT
>many|TRBV5-1|TRBJ2-1|TRBD2
ASSPSDSGLEQF
>many|TRBV4-1|TRBJ2-4|TRBD1
ASSQVTTGGNIQY
>many|TRBV20-1|TRBJ1-2|.
SAITSGEGYT
>many|TRBV11-1|TRBJ2-3|.
ASSLGSASRTDTQY
>few|TRBV12-3/TRBV12-4|TRBJ2-5|TRBD2
ASSVAGAVETQY